Listed below are T cell receptor beta chains from one sample, sequenced in a study of shared clonotypes between healthy human individuals. TCRdb's table, derived via immunoSEQ multiplex PCR, lists solely in-frame clones and lacks some. In the table there are approximately 620,000 clones, more than 95% of which are singletons. Sequenced: naive CD4+ T cells sorted from blood. These receptors were taken from a woman under 40 in good health. Both conserved end residues are part of each CDR3. A D gene is named only where the DNA matches it firmly. For some rows the clone size is stated as once, few or many, or as a class when expanded; others skip it.

-	TRBV5-5	TRBD1	TRBJ1-3	TGTGCCAGCAGCTTGTGGCAGGGGGCTCTGAGTGGAAACACCATATATTTT	CASSLWQGALSGNTIYF
-	TRBV14	-	TRBJ2-1	TGTGCCAGCAGCGTCTACGGTTCCTACAATGAGCAGTTCTTC	CASSVYGSYNEQFF
-	TRBV7-2	-	TRBJ2-1	TGTGCCAGCAACCGCTTAGGTCTGGTCGATGAGCAGTTCTTC	CASNRLGLVDEQFF
-	TRBV2	-	TRBJ2-7	TGTGCCAGCAGTGAACCAGGGAGGCCCTACGAGCAGTACTTC	CASSEPGRPYEQYF
-	TRBV27	-	TRBJ1-2	TGTGCCAGCAGTTTAAGGGGGTACGGCTACACCTTC	CASSLRGYGYTF
-	TRBV30	-	TRBJ2-1	TGTGCCTGGAAGGGCGGGGTGGGATGGAATGAGCAGTTCTTC	CAWKGGVGWNEQFF
-	TRBV19	TRBD1	TRBJ2-5	TGTGCCAGTAGTATAGGACAGGGTCGCCAAGAGACCCAGTACTTC	CASSIGQGRQETQYF
once	TRBV5-1	-	TRBJ2-7	TGCGCCAGCAGCTTCCTGGCTAGCGCCTCCTACGAGCAGTACTTC	CASSFLASASYEQYF
once	TRBV6-5	-	TRBJ1-6	TGTGCCAGCAGATGGGACGGGAGGGATTCACCCCTCCACTTT	CASRWDGRDSPLHF
-	TRBV2	-	TRBJ1-5	TGTGCCAGCAGTGAAGAATCTTACCGGGACGAGAAAGGGCAGCCCCAGCATTTT	CASSEESYRDEKGQPQHF
-	TRBV6-1	-	TRBJ1-1	TGTGCCAGCAGTGCGCGTGGGGACACTGAAGCTTTCTTT	CASSARGDTEAFF
-	TRBV7-9	-	TRBJ2-1	TGTGCCAGCAGCCCCAGCAGCGGCGATGAGCAGTTCTTC	CASSPSSGDEQFF
-	TRBV9	-	TRBJ2-7	TGTGCCAGCAGCGTAGTTCCCACCTCCTACGAGCAGTACTTC	CASSVVPTSYEQYF
-	TRBV6-5	TRBD2	TRBJ2-7	TGTGCCAGCAGGCCCACTAGCGGGAGTGGGTACGAGCAGTACTTC	CASRPTSGSGYEQYF
-	TRBV27	TRBD2	TRBJ2-1	TGTGCCAGCAGTTCCCTAGCGGGAGGCAACCTCAATGAGCAGTTCTTC	CASSSLAGGNLNEQFF
-	TRBV5-1	TRBD1	TRBJ1-2	TGCGCCAGCAGCACGGGACAGGGCCGCGATGGAGTTGGCTACACCTTC	CASSTGQGRDGVGYTF